These 9 T cell receptor beta chains came from one sample sequenced in a study of response to subunit inactivated influenza vaccine. TCRdb re-derived calls from the RT-PCR reads in MiXCR, one entry per CDR3 protein. The table shows 560,000 or so distinct CDR3 sequences, with approximately 7.1% occurring only once. The sequenced sample was PBMCs from blood, obtained less than 25 months after vaccination. These receptors were obtained from a man aged 45 to 75 who received an inactivated influenza vaccine.

Ten or more counts support this clonotype. This sequence joins TRBV6-1 and TRBJ1-2; possibly TRBD1 for D (6 bases). Per germline, CDR1 MNHNS and CDR2 SASEGT. The V end lost 1 base, the J end lost 5 bases, and 14 bases lay between the germline ends. This CDR3 region has 15 residues. The DNA for the CDR3 is TGTGCCAGCAGTGAAGGGGGGGCAGGACTGTATGGCTACACCTTC. Translated: CASSEGGAGLYGYTF.

In its sample, this clonotype was seen a few times. The chain joins TRBV6-1 to TRBJ1-1, with 8 bases matching TRBD1. V dropped 3 bases and J dropped 10; count of bases not matched to a gene: 7. CDR1 and CDR2 from the germline V gene are MNHNS and SASEGT. The CDR3 runs 13 residues. CDR3 sequence (DNA): TGTGCCAGCAGTGAGAGACAGGGGAATAGAGCTTTCTTT. Amino acid sequence: CASSERQGNRAFF.

Ten or more counts support this clonotype. The rearrangement joins TRBV29-1 to TRBJ1-1; the D is unclear. V shed 0 bases and J shed 11 bases, with 13 bases lying between them. The germline V gene encodes CDR1 SQVTM and CDR2 ANQGSEA. The CDR3 runs 12 residues. The CDR3 nucleotides read TGCAGCGTTGAAGATCTTAGGAGGGCTGCTTTCTTT. Translation: CSVEDLRRAAFF.

The table lists this clonotype with a few counts. This chain uses TRBV20-1 with TRBJ2-5; D perhaps matches TRBD2 (5 bases). V lost 5 bases and J lost 2, with 9 bases in between. CDR3 length: 12 residues. Per germline, CDR1 DFQATT and CDR2 SNEGSKA (reference sequence). The CDR3 loop is CSASGLQETQYF. As DNA, the CDR3 is TGCAGTGCTTCGGGGTTGCAAGAGACCCAGTACTTC.

This clonotype appeared a few times. The rearrangement uses TRBV5-1 and TRBJ2-5; 7 bases line up with TRBD2. J gave up 2 bases and V 3 bases, and 7 bases lay outside the gene matches. Germline V gives CDR1 SGHRS, CDR2 YFSETQ. This CDR3 has 15 residues. CDR3 coding DNA: TGCGCCAGCAGCTCGTTGGGGGGGACTCAAGAGACCCAGTACTTC. This encodes CASSSLGGTQETQYF.

This chain connects TRBV6-1 to TRBJ1-2, with TRBD1 identical over 7 bases. From germline, CDR1 is MNHNS and CDR2 SASEGT. CDR3 length: 13 amino acids. V lost 6 bases and J lost 6; bases outside the gene matches: 7. The CDR3 here is CASSMGTAHGYTF. The CDR3 coding sequence is TGTGCCAGCAGCATGGGGACAGCGCATGGCTACACCTTC.

V gene TRBV12-2 combines with J gene TRBJ2-2. TRBV12-2 is reported as a pseudogene. The CDR3 sequence is 13 residues long. The CDR3 nucleotides read TGTGCAAGTCGGTCGGTGGAGACCGGGGAGCTGTTTTTT. Protein: CASRSVETGELFF.

This clonotype was seen many times. This chain connects TRBV4-3 to TRBJ2-7, with D possibly TRBD2 on 5 matching bases. The CDR3 is 15 residues long. Per the germline V gene, CDR1 is LGHNA and CDR2 is YSLEER. V was clipped by 0 bases and J by 3 bases, with 12 bases between them. For the CDR3, the DNA is TGCGCCAGCAGCCAAGATCTGGACGGACTCTACGAGCAGTACTTC. Translating gives CASSQDLDGLYEQYF.

In its sample, this clonotype was seen many times. The chain uses TRBV7-3 and TRBJ1-1, with unresolved D. V gave up 6 bases and J gave up 5 bases, with 16 bases separating them. Looked up from germline, CDR1 is SGHTA and CDR2 is FQGTGA. This CDR3 is 14 amino acids long. CDR3 in amino acids: CASRQTALNTEAFF. Here the CDR3 DNA reads TGTGCCAGCAGACAGACCGCCTTAAATACTGAAGCTTTCTTT. Supplemented by reference TRBV7-3 and TRBJ1-1, the full variable domain reads GAGVSQTPSNKVTEKGKYVELRCDPISGHTALYWYRQSLGQGPEFLIYFQGTGAADDSGLPNDRFFAVRPEGSVSTLKIQRTERGDSAVYLCASRQTALNTEAFFGQGTRLTVV.